This T cell receptor beta chain was documented in a study of cytotoxic CD8 clonotypes in ibrutinib-treated CLL. Notes on the study in general: Baseline levels were approached again at progression, after clonality had risen at ibrutinib response. Measured clonality at baseline was greater than in age-matched healthy donors and tracked with circulating CD8+ T-cell counts.

Around 2 micrograms of genomic DNA from cryopreserved PBMCs went into TCR beta libraries. TCRdb's copy holds only in-frame clones and misses some; the assay was immunoSEQ multiplex PCR. The repertoire holds 100,000 to 150,000 clones, with roughly 85% as singletons. Turning to this clone: Its target is not known.

The junction had 11 bases not matched to a gene; V was cut back by 0 bases and J by 9 bases. This CDR3 is 17 amino acids long. Germline V gene lookup returns CDR1 SGHDN and CDR2 FVKESK. This sequence was found in a human donor with chronic lymphocytic leukemia. Material: PBMCs, obtained after 24 months of ibrutinib treatment. The chain links TRBV14 to TRBJ2-1; TRBD2 matches at 10 bases. CDR3 DNA sequence: TGTGCCAGCAGCCAAGACGAACCGGGACTAGCGTGGGGTGAGCAGTTCTTC. This encodes CASSQDEPGLAWGEQFF.